A selection of T cell receptor beta chains follows, all from one sample in a study of identical twins. Via MiXCR, TCRdb re-called the 5' RACE reads, giving one row per CDR3 protein. The repertoire holds hundreds of thousands of distinct CDR3 sequences, with around 7% as singletons. The same sample was also used in a study of yellow fever vaccine responses in identical twins.

Sequenced: memory (CD45RO+) T cells sorted from blood. The receptors derive from a woman aged 18-29 years in good health. The conserved cysteine and the conserved F or W are not part of the CDR3 here. The order of the fields is J gene, V gene, CDR3 protein.

j_gene: TRBJ1-2; v_gene: TRBV3-1; CDR3aa: ASSTGDGYT
j_gene: TRBJ2-7; v_gene: TRBV11-3; CDR3aa: ASSFSPVTYEQY
j_gene: TRBJ2-3; v_gene: TRBV12-3/TRBV12-4; CDR3aa: ASSLIYAVYDTQY
j_gene: TRBJ2-4; v_gene: TRBV11-2; CDR3aa: ASSRGTTGGNIQY
j_gene: TRBJ2-2; v_gene: TRBV7-9; CDR3aa: ARTGTTNTGELF
j_gene: TRBJ2-7; v_gene: TRBV14; CDR3aa: ASSQAPTGGPSYEQY
j_gene: TRBJ2-3; v_gene: TRBV5-1; CDR3aa: ASSLLASGATDTQY
j_gene: TRBJ2-2; v_gene: TRBV5-6; CDR3aa: ASSLVGGQNTGELF
j_gene: TRBJ2-3; v_gene: TRBV12-3/TRBV12-4; CDR3aa: ASSLMAGTDTQY
j_gene: TRBJ2-2; v_gene: TRBV20-1; CDR3aa: SARDSGYTGELF
j_gene: TRBJ1-4; v_gene: TRBV2; CDR3aa: ASRLIPVGILSEKLF
j_gene: TRBJ1-6; v_gene: TRBV20-1; CDR3aa: SASGLSSYNSPLH
j_gene: TRBJ2-1; v_gene: TRBV6-5; CDR3aa: ASSYSSGRVNEQF
j_gene: TRBJ2-1; v_gene: TRBV29-1; CDR3aa: SVEGQGARVNEQF
j_gene: TRBJ1-6; v_gene: TRBV3-1; CDR3aa: ASSPTGGRFGSPLH
j_gene: TRBJ2-3; v_gene: TRBV11-3; CDR3aa: ASSLSRFTDTQY